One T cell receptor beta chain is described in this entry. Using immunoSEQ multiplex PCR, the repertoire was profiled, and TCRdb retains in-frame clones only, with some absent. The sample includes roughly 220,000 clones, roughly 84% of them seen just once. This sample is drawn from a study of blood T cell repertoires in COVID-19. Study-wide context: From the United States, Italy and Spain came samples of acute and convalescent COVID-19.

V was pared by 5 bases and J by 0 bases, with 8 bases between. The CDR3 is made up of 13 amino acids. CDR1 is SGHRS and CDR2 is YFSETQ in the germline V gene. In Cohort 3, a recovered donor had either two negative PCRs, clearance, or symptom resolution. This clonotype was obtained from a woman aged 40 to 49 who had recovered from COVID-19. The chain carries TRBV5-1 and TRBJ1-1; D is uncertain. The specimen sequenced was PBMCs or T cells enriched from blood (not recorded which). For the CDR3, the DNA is TGCGCCAGCAGGCCGGGGATGAACACTGAAGCTTTCTTT. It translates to CASRPGMNTEAFF. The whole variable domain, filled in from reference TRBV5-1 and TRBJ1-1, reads KAGVTQTPRYLIKTRGQQVTLSCSPISGHRSVSWYQQTPGQGLQFLFEYFSETQRNKGNFPGRFSGRQFSNSRSEMNVSTLELGDSALYLCASRPGMNTEAFFGQGTRLTVV.